The T cell receptor beta chain under discussion was sequenced for a study of T cells after yellow fever vaccination. MiXCR was run by TCRdb on the 5' RACE reads, yielding one entry per CDR3 protein. This table holds under 150,000 distinct CDR3 sequences, roughly 15% found once. This CDR3 region has 15 residues. V was trimmed by 1 base and J by 7 bases, leaving 18 bases between them. Germline CDR1 and CDR2: SQVTM and ANQGSEA. Of note for this clonotype: Its antigen is still unknown.

Overall study findings and caveats: Subsequent to the booster, the majority of primary-vaccination clones reappeared (96% CD4, approximately 90% CD8).

The chain is built from TRBV29-1 and TRBJ2-3, with a weak D call TRBD1 (5 bases). Sequenced material: CD8+ T cells sorted from PBMCs, taken 5 days after the yellow fever booster vaccination. This clonotype originated in a man younger than 35 who received the YFV17D yellow fever vaccine. The CDR3 nucleotides read TGCAGCGTTGAAGCCTTAGGCAGGGAAGATAATACGCAGTATTTT. Protein product: CSVEALGREDNTQYF.